This TCR beta chain was profiled in a study of blood T cell repertoires in COVID-19. The wider study: The analysed material was cDNA or gDNA that came from T cells, B-cell-depleted T cells, or PBMCs.

This clone was detected a few times. The method was immunoSEQ multiplex PCR; TCRdb's version includes in-frame clones alone and lacks a portion of them. The sample consists of more than 200,000 clones, around nine tenths of them appearing once. Germline CDR1 reads SQVTM; CDR2 reads ANQGSEA. V gave up 7 bases and J gave up 8 bases; unmatched junction bases: 10. The CDR3 runs 13 residues. The origin of this receptor is an older woman with COVID-19, enrolled during active disease. The chain is built from TRBV29-1 and TRBJ1-4; 7 nucleotides line up with TRBD1. Source material: peripheral blood. DNA of the CDR3: TGCAGCGGAAGGGGGCATGGAGGCGAAAAACTGTTTTTT. This codes for CSGRGHGGEKLFF.